This TCR beta chain was recovered during a study of shared T cell receptors in the human thymus. Method: immunoSEQ multiplex PCR; TCRdb's copy keeps in-frame clones and lacks some. In the table there are 630,000 or so clones, more than 70% of which are singletons. Per germline, CDR1 LNHNV and CDR2 YYDKDF (reference sequence). The CDR3 contains 14 residues. V lost 3 bases, J lost 2 bases, and 10 bases lay in between. This same sample was also taken into another study, of human thymus T cells. That source adds: Resections from corrective heart surgery supplied the thymus tissue.

The TCR originated in a boy younger than two with a congenital heart defect. The chain employs TRBV15 and TRBJ2-5; the D gene is possibly TRBD2 (5 bases). Sequencing was carried out using thymocytes. The CDR3 DNA follows: TGTGCCACCAGCAGGGTGACTACTCAAGAGACCCAGTACTTC. It yields the protein CATSRVTTQETQYF.